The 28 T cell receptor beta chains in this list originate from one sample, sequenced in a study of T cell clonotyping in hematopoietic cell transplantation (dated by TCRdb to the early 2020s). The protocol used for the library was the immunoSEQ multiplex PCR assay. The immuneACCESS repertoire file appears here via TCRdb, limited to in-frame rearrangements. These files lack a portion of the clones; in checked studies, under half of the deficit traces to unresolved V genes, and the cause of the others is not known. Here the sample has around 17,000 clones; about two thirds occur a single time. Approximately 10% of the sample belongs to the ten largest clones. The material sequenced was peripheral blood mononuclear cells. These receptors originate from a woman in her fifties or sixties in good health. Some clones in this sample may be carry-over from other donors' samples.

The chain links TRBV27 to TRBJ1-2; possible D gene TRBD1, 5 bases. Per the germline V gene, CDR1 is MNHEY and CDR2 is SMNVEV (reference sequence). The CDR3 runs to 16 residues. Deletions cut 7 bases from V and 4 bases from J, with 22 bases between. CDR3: CASTTLPGPMGYGYTF. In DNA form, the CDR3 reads TGTGCCAGCACCACCCTGCCGGGACCCATGGGCTATGGCTACACCTTC.

The CDR3 here is CAWSASGNTQYF. CDR3 nucleotides: TGTGCCTGGAGTGCGTCGGGAAATACGCAGTATTTT. The chain recombines TRBV30 with TRBJ2-3; D might be TRBD2 (5 bases). Trimming pared 1 base from V and 7 bases from J, leaving 9 bases between. Germline-derived CDR1 and CDR2 are GTSNPN and SVGIG (reference sequence). The CDR3 is made up of 12 amino acids.

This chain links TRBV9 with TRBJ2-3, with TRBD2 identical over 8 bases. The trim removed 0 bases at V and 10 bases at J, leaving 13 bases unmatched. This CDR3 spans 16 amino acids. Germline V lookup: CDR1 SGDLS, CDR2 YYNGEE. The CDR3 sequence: CASSVGSSGMGKAQYF. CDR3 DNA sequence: TGTGCCAGCAGCGTAGGCAGTAGCGGGATGGGTAAAGCGCAGTATTTT. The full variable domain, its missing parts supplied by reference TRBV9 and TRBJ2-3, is DSGVTQTPKHLITATGQRVTLRCSPRSGDLSVYWYQQSLDQGLQFLIQYYNGEERAKGNILERFSAQQFPDLHSELNLSSLELGDSALYFCASSVGSSGMGKAQYFGPGTRLTVL.

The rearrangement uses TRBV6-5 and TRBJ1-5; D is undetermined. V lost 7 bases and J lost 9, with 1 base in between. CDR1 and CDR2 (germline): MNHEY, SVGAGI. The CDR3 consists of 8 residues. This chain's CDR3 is CASMPQHF. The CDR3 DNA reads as TGTGCCAGCATGCCCCAGCATTTT.

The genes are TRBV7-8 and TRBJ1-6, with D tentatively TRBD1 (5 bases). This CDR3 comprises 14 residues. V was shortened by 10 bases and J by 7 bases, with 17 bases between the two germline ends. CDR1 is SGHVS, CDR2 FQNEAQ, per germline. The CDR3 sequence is CATDPGQGNSPLHF. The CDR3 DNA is TGTGCCACCGACCCTGGGCAGGGAAATTCACCCCTCCACTTT.

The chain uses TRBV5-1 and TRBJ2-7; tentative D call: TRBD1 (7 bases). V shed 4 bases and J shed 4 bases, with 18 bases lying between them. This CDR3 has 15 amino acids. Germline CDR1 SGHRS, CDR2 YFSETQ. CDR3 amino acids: CASSLEAGQIYEQYF. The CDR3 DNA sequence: TGCGCCAGCAGCCTGGAGGCGGGACAGATATACGAGCAGTACTTC.

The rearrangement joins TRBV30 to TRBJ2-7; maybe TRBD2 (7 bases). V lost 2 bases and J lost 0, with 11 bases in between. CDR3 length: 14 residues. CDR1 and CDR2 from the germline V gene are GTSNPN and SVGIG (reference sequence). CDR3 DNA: TGTGCCTGGAGTAGGGGGGGGAGCTCCTACGAGCAGTACTTC. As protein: CAWSRGGSSYEQYF.

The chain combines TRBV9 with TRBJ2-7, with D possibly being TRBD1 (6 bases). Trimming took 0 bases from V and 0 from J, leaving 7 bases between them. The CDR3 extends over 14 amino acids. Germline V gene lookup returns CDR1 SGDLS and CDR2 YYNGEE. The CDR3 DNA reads TGTGCCAGCAGCGTAGAAGGGGGCTCCTACGAGCAGTACTTC. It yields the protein CASSVEGGSYEQYF.

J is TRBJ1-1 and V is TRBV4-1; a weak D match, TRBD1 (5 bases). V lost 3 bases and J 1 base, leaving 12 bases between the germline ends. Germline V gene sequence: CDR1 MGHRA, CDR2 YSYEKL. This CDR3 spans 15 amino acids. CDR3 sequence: CASSQHPGQNTEAFF. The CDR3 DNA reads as TGCGCCAGCAGCCAGCACCCCGGACAGAACACTGAAGCTTTCTTT.

DNA of the CDR3: TGTGCCTGGCGCCAATATAGCAATCAGCCCCAGCATTTT. Protein sequence: CAWRQYSNQPQHF. This sequence joins TRBV30 and TRBJ1-5; D gene uncertain. The CDR3 has 13 residues. Germline assignment: CDR1 GTSNPN and CDR2 SVGIG (reference sequence). V lost 5 bases to trimming and J lost 0 bases, with 8 bases between them. Together with reference TRBV30 and TRBJ1-5, the CDR3 gives the full variable domain: SQTIHQWPATLVQPVGSPLSLECTVEGTSNPNLYWYRQAAGRGLQLLFYSVGIGQISSEVPQNLSASRPQDRQFILSSKKLLLSDSGFYLCAWRQYSNQPQHFGDGTRLSIL.

DNA of the CDR3: TGTGCCAGCAGTCTCCAGGCTCCCAATCAGCCCCAGCATTTT. This encodes CASSLQAPNQPQHF. The chain is built from TRBV28 and TRBJ1-5; no firm D call. Germline lookup yields CDR1 MDHEN and CDR2 SYDVKM. V shed 5 bases and J shed 3 bases, with 11 bases lying between them. The length of the CDR3 is 14 residues.

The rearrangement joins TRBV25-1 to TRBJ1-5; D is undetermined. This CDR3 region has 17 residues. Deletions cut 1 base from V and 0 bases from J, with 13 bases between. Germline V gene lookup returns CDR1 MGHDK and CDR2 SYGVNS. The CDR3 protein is CASSESGGTYSNQPQHF. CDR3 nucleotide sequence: TGTGCCAGCAGTGAATCGGGCGGCACATATAGCAATCAGCCCCAGCATTTT.

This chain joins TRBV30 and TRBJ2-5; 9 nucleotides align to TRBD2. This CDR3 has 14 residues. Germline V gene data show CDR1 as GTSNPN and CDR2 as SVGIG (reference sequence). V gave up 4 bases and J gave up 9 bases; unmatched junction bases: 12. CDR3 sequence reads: CAWINLRGGTSQYF. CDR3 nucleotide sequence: TGTGCCTGGATCAACCTGCGGGGGGGTACATCCCAGTACTTC.

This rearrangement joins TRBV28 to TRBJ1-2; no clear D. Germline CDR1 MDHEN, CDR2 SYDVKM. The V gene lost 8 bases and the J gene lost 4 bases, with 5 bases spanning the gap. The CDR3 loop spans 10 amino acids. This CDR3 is CASGSYGYTF. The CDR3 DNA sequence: TGTGCCAGCGGCTCCTATGGCTACACCTTC.

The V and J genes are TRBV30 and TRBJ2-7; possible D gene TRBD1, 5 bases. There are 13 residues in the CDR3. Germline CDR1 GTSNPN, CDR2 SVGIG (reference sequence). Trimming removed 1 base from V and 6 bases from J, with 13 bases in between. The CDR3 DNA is TGTGCCTGGAGTGATCAGGGATCCGGCGAGCAGTACTTC. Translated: CAWSDQGSGEQYF.

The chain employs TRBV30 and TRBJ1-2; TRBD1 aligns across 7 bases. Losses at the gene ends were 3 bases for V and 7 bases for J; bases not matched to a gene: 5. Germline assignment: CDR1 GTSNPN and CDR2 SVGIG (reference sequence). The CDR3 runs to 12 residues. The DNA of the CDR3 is TGTGCCTGGAGCACAGGGGAAACTGGCTACACCTTC. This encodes CAWSTGETGYTF.

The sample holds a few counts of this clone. The CDR3 here is CASSLFGYEQYF. The CDR3 DNA follows: TGTGCCAGCAGTTTATTCGGGTACGAGCAGTACTTC. The genes are TRBV27 and TRBJ2-7; D is ambiguous. V lost 1 base and J 4 bases, leaving 5 bases between the germline ends. This CDR3 is built from 12 residues. Germline CDR1 reads MNHEY; CDR2 reads SMNVEV (reference sequence).

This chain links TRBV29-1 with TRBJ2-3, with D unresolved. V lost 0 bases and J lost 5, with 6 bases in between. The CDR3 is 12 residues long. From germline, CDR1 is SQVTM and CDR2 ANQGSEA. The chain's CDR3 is CSVEDRRDTQYF. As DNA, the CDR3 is TGCAGCGTTGAAGATAGACGAGATACGCAGTATTTT.

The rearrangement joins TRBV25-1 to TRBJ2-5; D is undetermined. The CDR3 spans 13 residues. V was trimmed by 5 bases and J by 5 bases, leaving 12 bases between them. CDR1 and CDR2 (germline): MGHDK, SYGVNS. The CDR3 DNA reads TGTGCCAGCAGTACCAAACTAAGGGAGACCCAGTACTTC. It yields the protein CASSTKLRETQYF.

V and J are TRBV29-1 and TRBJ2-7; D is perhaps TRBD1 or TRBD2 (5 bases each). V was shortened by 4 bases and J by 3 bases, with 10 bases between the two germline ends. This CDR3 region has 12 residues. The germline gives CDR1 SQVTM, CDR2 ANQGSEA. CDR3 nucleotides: TGCAGCGTTGTCAGGGAGAACTACGAGCAGTACTTC. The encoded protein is CSVVRENYEQYF.

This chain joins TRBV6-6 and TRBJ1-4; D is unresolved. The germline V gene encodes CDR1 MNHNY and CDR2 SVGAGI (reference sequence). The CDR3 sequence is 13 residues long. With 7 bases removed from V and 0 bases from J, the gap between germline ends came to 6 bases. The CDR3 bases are TGTGCCAGCATTGCCCCAACTAATGAAAAACTGTTTTTT. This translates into CASIAPTNEKLFF.

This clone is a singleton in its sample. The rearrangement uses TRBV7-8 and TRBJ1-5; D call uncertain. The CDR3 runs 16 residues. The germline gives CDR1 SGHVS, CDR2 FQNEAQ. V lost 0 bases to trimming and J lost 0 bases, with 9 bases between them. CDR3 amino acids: CASSLAAEVSNQPQHF. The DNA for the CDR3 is TGTGCCAGCAGCTTAGCGGCGGAAGTTAGCAATCAGCCCCAGCATTTT.

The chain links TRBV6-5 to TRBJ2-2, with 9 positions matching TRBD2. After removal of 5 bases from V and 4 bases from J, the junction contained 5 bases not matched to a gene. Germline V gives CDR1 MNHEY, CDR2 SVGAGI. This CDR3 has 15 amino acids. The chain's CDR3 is CASSLGLATTGELFF. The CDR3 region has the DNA TGTGCCAGCAGTCTAGGACTAGCGACCACCGGGGAGCTGTTTTTT.

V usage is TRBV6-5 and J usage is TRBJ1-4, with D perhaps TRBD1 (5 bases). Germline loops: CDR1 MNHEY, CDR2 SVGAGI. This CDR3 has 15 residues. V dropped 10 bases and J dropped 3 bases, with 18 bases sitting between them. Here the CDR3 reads CATNPGGGPNEKLFF. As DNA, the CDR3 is TGTGCCACCAACCCGGGGGGGGGACCTAATGAAAAACTGTTTTTT.

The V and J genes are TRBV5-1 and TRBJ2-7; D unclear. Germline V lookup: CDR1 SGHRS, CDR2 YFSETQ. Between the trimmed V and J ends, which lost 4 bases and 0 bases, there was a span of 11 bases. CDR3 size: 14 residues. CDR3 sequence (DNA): TGCGCCAGCAGCCCACAGATGAGCTCCTACGAGCAGTACTTC. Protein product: CASSPQMSSYEQYF.

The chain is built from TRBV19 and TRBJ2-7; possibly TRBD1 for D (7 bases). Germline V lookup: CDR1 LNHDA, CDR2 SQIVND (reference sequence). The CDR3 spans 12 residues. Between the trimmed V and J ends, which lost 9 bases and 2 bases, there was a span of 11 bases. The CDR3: CASGGQPYEQYF. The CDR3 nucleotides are TGTGCCAGCGGGGGACAGCCCTACGAGCAGTACTTC.

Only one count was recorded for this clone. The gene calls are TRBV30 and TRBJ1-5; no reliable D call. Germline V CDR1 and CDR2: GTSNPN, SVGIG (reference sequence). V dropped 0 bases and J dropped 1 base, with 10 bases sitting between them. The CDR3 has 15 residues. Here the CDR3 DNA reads TGTGCCTGGAGTGTAAAGGGCATGAGCAATCAGCCCCAGCATTTT. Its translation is CAWSVKGMSNQPQHF.

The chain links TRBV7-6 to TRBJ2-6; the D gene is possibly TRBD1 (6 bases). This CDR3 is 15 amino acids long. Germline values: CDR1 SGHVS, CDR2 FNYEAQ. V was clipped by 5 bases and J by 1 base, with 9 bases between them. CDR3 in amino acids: CASSPDRSGANVLTF. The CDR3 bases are TGTGCCAGCAGCCCCGACAGGTCTGGGGCCAACGTCCTGACTTTC.